This record concerns one TCR beta chain sequence. Its cognate antigen is unknown. The PCR ran on 60 Vbeta and 13 Jbeta primers. Sequenced by immunoSEQ multiplex PCR; TCRdb stores in-frame clones only, minus some. The data contain around 150,000 clones, over 60% of them seen just once; the ten biggest clones take up 0.55% to 0.8%. The data derive from a study of cytomegalovirus exposure and HLA in healthy donors. Overall study findings and caveats: Published work reported that the classifier diagnosed cytomegalovirus status with high specificity and sensitivity. As was reported, the HLA-A and HLA-B alleles of most subjects were accurately predicted from TCR beta sequences. As a later analysis revealed, most CMV-associated TCR beta chains appeared HLA-restricted. Despite most TCR sequences being rare, some public TCRs occurred in many donors.

V was clipped by 6 bases and J by 1 base, with 9 bases between them. This CDR3 has 13 amino acids. Germline assignment: CDR1 MNHNY and CDR2 SVGAGI (reference sequence). The sequence was obtained from a male donor in good health and CMV-seronegative. The V call is TRBV6-6, the J call TRBJ1-1; tentative D call: TRBD1 (5 bases). Material for sequencing was PBMCs. CDR3 sequence: CASRKTGNTEAFF. The CDR3 DNA is TGTGCCAGCAGAAAAACAGGGAACACTGAAGCTTTCTTT.